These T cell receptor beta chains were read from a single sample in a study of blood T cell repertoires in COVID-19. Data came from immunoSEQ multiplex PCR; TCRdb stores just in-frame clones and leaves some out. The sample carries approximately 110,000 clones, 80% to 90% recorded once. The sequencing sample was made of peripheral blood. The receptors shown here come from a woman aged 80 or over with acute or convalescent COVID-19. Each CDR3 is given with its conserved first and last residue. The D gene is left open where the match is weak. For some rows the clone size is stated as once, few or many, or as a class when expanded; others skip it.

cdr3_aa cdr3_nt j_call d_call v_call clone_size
CASSLGRYTEAFF TGCGCCAGCAGCTTGGGGAGGTACACTGAAGCTTTCTTT TRBJ1-1 NA TRBV5-1 NA
CASSLAGVGMNTEAFF TGTGCCAGCAGCTTAGCAGGGGTGGGGATGAACACTGAAGCTTTCTTT TRBJ1-1 NA TRBV7-2 NA
CASSQGTSGVRSADTQYF TGTGCCAGCAGCCAAGGGACTAGCGGGGTAAGGTCGGCAGATACGCAGTATTTT TRBJ2-3 TRBD2 TRBV4-2 NA
CSPSADTQYF TGCAGTCCAAGCGCTGATACGCAGTATTTT TRBJ2-3 NA TRBV20-1 NA
CAISSGLAGTTNTGELFF TGTGCCATCAGCTCGGGGCTAGCGGGGACCACGAACACCGGGGAGCTGTTTTTT TRBJ2-2 TRBD2 TRBV10-3 few
CAWSVRRGYGYTF TGTGCCTGGAGTGTACGGAGGGGCTATGGCTACACCTTC TRBJ1-2 NA TRBV30 NA
CASSVDPGATNEKLFF TGTGCCAGCAGCGTAGATCCCGGGGCAACTAATGAAAAACTGTTTTTT TRBJ1-4 NA TRBV9 once
CSVRSGSTDTQYF TGCAGCGTTCGTAGCGGAAGCACAGATACGCAGTATTTT TRBJ2-3 NA TRBV29-1 NA
CAIRPATGGITEAFF TGTGCCATCAGGCCCGCGACAGGGGGCATCACTGAAGCTTTCTTT TRBJ1-1 TRBD1 TRBV10-3 NA
CASSSRGNNQPQHF TGTGCCAGTAGTTCCAGGGGGAACAATCAGCCCCAGCATTTT TRBJ1-5 TRBD1 TRBV19 few
CASSPRTRGQTGELFF TGTGCCAGCTCACCGCGGACCAGGGGGCAAACCGGGGAGCTGTTTTTT TRBJ2-2 TRBD1 TRBV18 NA
CASSPWTSGGGETQYF TGTGCCAGCTCACCATGGACTAGCGGGGGCGGAGAGACCCAGTACTTC TRBJ2-5 TRBD2 TRBV18 NA
CSVGRDRGYEQYF TGCAGCGTGGGCCGGGACAGGGGCTACGAGCAGTACTTC TRBJ2-7 TRBD1 TRBV29-1 NA
CASSRWTGKSDNEQFF TGTGCCAGCAGCCGGTGGACAGGGAAAAGCGACAATGAGCAGTTCTTC TRBJ2-1 TRBD1 TRBV28 NA
CASSKVPRDWETQYF TGTGCCAGCAGCAAAGTCCCCCGGGACTGGGAGACCCAGTACTTC TRBJ2-5 NA TRBV21-1 NA
CAWRPTGGRDQPQHF TGTGCCTGGAGGCCCACAGGGGGTAGGGATCAGCCCCAGCATTTT TRBJ1-5 TRBD1 TRBV30 NA
CASSLLRTGTSLNTEAFF TGTGCCAGCAGTTTACTGCGGACAGGGACGAGCTTAAACACTGAAGCTTTCTTT TRBJ1-1 TRBD1 TRBV27 NA
CASSQGASGKETQYF TGCGCCAGCAGCCAGGGGGCTTCGGGGAAGGAGACCCAGTACTTC TRBJ2-5 TRBD1 TRBV5-1 NA
CASSQGLAGGRYEQYF TGCGCCAGCAGCCAGGGACTAGCGGGGGGGCGTTACGAGCAGTACTTC TRBJ2-7 TRBD2 TRBV5-1 NA
CASSIRAGPNTGELFF TGTGCCAGTAGTATCCGGGCAGGGCCGAACACCGGGGAGCTGTTTTTT TRBJ2-2 NA TRBV19 NA